These T cell receptor beta chains were read from a single sample in a study of PD-1 blockade in classical Hodgkin lymphoma. The protocol was immunoSEQ multiplex PCR, while the TCRdb copy is restricted to in-frame clones and leaves out a portion. The repertoire holds about 100,000 clones, with about 89% as singletons. The input for sequencing was peripheral blood mononuclear cells (PBMCs), taken before the second cycle of nivolumab. These receptors all come from a human donor with classical Hodgkin lymphoma. Each CDR3 is given with its conserved first and last residue. D genes are given only for firm matches. Rows give clone size only sometimes, using once, few, many, or a class for an expanded clone.

V gene	J gene	D gene	clone size	CDR3 DNA	CDR3 protein
TRBV4-2	TRBJ2-1	TRBD2	-	TGTGCCAGCAGCCGCACCGGGACTAGCGGCCTCAATGAGCAGTTCTTC	CASSRTGTSGLNEQFF
TRBV5-6	TRBJ1-6	-	few	TGTGCCAGCAGCCCCCAAAAGAACAGGGAGAATTCACCCCTCCACTTT	CASSPQKNRENSPLHF
TRBV30	TRBJ1-4	TRBD1	-	TGTGCCTGGATGCAGGGGGCGAAAGAAAAACTGTTTTTT	CAWMQGAKEKLFF
TRBV18	TRBJ1-2	-	-	TGTGCCAGCTCACCGCGGGACCTGGGGGGAGGCTACACCTTC	CASSPRDLGGGYTF
TRBV7-2	TRBJ1-5	-	-	TGTGCCAGCAGCTTAGACAGCAGGGGTGGCAATCAGCCCCAGCATTTT	CASSLDSRGGNQPQHF
TRBV7-9	TRBJ1-2	-	once	TGTGCCAGCAGCCCGGGGGGGGATGGCTACACCTTC	CASSPGGDGYTF
TRBV7-8	TRBJ1-3	-	-	TGTGCCAGCAGCTTAGTGACGGACTACCTAGTGGGACCTGGAAACACCATATATTTT	CASSLVTDYLVGPGNTIYF
TRBV5-1	TRBJ1-6	-	few	TGCGCCAGCAGCCCCACAGACACGTCCGTGGCCCTCCACTTT	CASSPTDTSVALHF
TRBV19	TRBJ1-2	-	-	TGTGCCAGCAGAGGAACGGAAAGGGGAGGCTACACCTTC	CASRGTERGGYTF
TRBV21-1	TRBJ1-2	-	-	TGTGCCAGCAGCAACATCTATGGCTACACCTTC	CASSNIYGYTF
TRBV7-3	TRBJ2-5	-	-	TGTGCCAGCAGCTTAAGGTCTTACAGTGGGACCCAGTACTTC	CASSLRSYSGTQYF
TRBV4-3	TRBJ2-7	TRBD1	-	TGCGCCAGCAACCACCGGGACAGGGGGTCCGAGGAGCAGTACTTC	CASNHRDRGSEEQYF
TRBV30	TRBJ1-1	-	-	TGTGCCTGGAGTGAATCTTTAAGGGACACTGAAGCTTTCTTT	CAWSESLRDTEAFF
TRBV29-1	TRBJ1-2	-	-	TGCAGCGTAGTCACAGGGCATTGGCGCTACACCTTC	CSVVTGHWRYTF
TRBV5-6	TRBJ1-2	-	-	TGTGCCAGCAGCTTGGTTACTGGGGCTCCCTTTAGAGGGGACTATGGCTACACCTTC	CASSLVTGAPFRGDYGYTF
TRBV6-5	TRBJ2-1	-	-	TGTGCCAGCACTCCAGGCCACTTTTCCAATGAGCAGTTCTTC	CASTPGHFSNEQFF
TRBV6-1	TRBJ2-5	-	-	TGTGCCAGCAGTGAACCGATCGGGTTCCTCGAGACCCAGTACTTC	CASSEPIGFLETQYF
TRBV29-1	TRBJ2-7	-	-	TGCAGCGTTGAGGGAGCGGGCTACGAGCAGTACTTC	CSVEGAGYEQYF
TRBV14	TRBJ2-5	-	once	TGTGCCAGCAGCCAAGATCTTGGGGCGGACCTCCAAGAGACCCAGTACTTC	CASSQDLGADLQETQYF
TRBV9	TRBJ2-2	-	-	TGTGCCAGCAGCCCCAATGGGGGGCCCACCGGGGAGCTGTTTTTT	CASSPNGGPTGELFF
TRBV6-6	TRBJ2-1	-	-	TGTGCCAGCAGTTACTCCTTCCGGGGCGGTGAGCAGTTCTTC	CASSYSFRGGEQFF
TRBV5-4	TRBJ1-3	-	-	TGTGCCAGCAGCTTGGGTAACTCTGGAAACACCATATATTTT	CASSLGNSGNTIYF
TRBV6-5	TRBJ1-4	-	-	TGTGCCAGCAGTTCAGGGAGTAATGAAAAACTGTTTTTT	CASSSGSNEKLFF
TRBV19	TRBJ1-5	-	-	TGTGCCAGTAGTGGGGCAGAGACGAGGCCCCAGCATTTT	CASSGAETRPQHF
TRBV19	TRBJ2-2	-	once	TGTGCCAGTAGTGCCCCCCCGTTTGGTAGGGAGCTGTTTTTT	CASSAPPFGRELFF
TRBV10-3	TRBJ2-5	-	-	TGTGCCATCAGGCGGGACGGTGACCAAGAGACCCAGTACTTC	CAIRRDGDQETQYF
TRBV5-1	TRBJ1-6	-	-	TGCGCCAGCAGCTTGGTTTGGGGTGGGAATTCACCCCTCCACTTT	CASSLVWGGNSPLHF
TRBV30	TRBJ1-1	-	-	TGTGCCTGGAGTGTACTCCCCAGGGGCACGACTGAAGCTTTCTTT	CAWSVLPRGTTEAFF
TRBV6-1	TRBJ2-7	TRBD2	-	TGTGCCAGCAGTAGCGGGGGGAGAAGCTACGAGCAGTACTTC	CASSSGGRSYEQYF
TRBV7-6	TRBJ1-3	TRBD1	-	TGTGCCAGCAGCTCCACCACAGGGGGTGACAGCTCTGGAAACACCATATATTTT	CASSSTTGGDSSGNTIYF
TRBV9	TRBJ1-2	-	-	TGTGCCAGCAGCGTATCACTCCTGACCCCCGCTAACTATGGCTACACCTTC	CASSVSLLTPANYGYTF
TRBV5-1	TRBJ1-1	-	once	TGCGCCAGCAGCTGGGGAACTAACACTGAAGCTTTCTTT	CASSWGTNTEAFF
TRBV10-3	TRBJ2-2	TRBD2	-	TGTGCCATCAGTGGCCTAGCGGGGGACCAAAACACCGGGGAGCTGTTTTTT	CAISGLAGDQNTGELFF
TRBV7-8	TRBJ1-5	-	-	TGTGCCAGCAGCCCCTCGGGTCAGCCCCAGCATTTT	CASSPSGQPQHF
TRBV28	TRBJ2-1	-	-	TGTGCCAGCAGTCCTAGGGTTCTGCGGGGTGAGCAGTTCTTC	CASSPRVLRGEQFF
TRBV7-2	TRBJ2-3	TRBD2	-	TGTGCCAGCGAACCGGGGGGGTCGGCAGATACGCAGTATTTT	CASEPGGSADTQYF
TRBV6-5	TRBJ1-2	-	once	TGTGCCAGCAGTGGCAGGTGGAGGGGGGATGGCTACACCTTC	CASSGRWRGDGYTF
TRBV29-1	TRBJ1-2	-	-	TGCAGCGTTGCGGGGGGGGTCGACTATGGCTACACCTTC	CSVAGGVDYGYTF
TRBV5-4	TRBJ2-5	TRBD1	-	TGTGCCACCAACGGACAGGGTGGGGAGACCCAGTACTTC	CATNGQGGETQYF
TRBV7-3	TRBJ2-3	-	once	TGTGCCAGCAGCTTAGTTGGGGGAAGGAAGGGAGATACGCAGTATTTT	CASSLVGGRKGDTQYF
TRBV30	TRBJ1-1	TRBD1	few	TGTGCCTGGAGTGTCCCAGGGGGAGTCACTGAAGCTTTCTTT	CAWSVPGGVTEAFF